The T cell receptor (beta chain) described here comes from a study of regulatory T cells in long-lasting Graves disease. The CDR3 is made up of 13 amino acids. The germline V gene encodes CDR1 MNHEY and CDR2 SMNVEV (reference sequence). V was pared by 6 bases and J by 4 bases, with 12 bases between. Building the TCR beta libraries relied on iRepertoire HTBI primers, and CDR3 regions underwent Arm-PCR. TCRdb processed the multiplex PCR reads anew with MiXCR; each CDR3 protein has one entry. In the table there are 450,000 to 700,000 distinct CDR3 sequences, approximately 13% of which are singletons. This clonotype was recorded at least ten times. Time point meaning: newly diagnosed GD, antithyroid drugs for less than 3 months. After RNA was extracted from PBMCs, the TCR library was made from it. This same sample was also taken into another study, of T cells in Graves' hyperthyroidism and ophthalmopathy.

The rearrangement uses TRBV27 and TRBJ2-5, with D uncertain. Sample: peripheral blood mononuclear cells (PBMCs), taken at new diagnosis, from a patient treated with antithyroid drugs. This clonotype originated in a man younger than 40 with Graves disease. The CDR3 protein is CASSVTPLETQYF. For the CDR3, the DNA is TGTGCCAGCAGCGTGACGCCCCTAGAGACCCAGTACTTC.